This TCR beta chain was identified in a study of T cell changes during pregnancy in multiple sclerosis (dated by TCRdb to the late 2010s). Context from the whole study: Changes in the T cell repertoire over the course of pregnancy were examined in this study in women with multiple sclerosis.

The germline V gene provides CDR1 LGHNT and CDR2 FRNRAP. From the cysteine through the phenylalanine, the CDR3 covers 13 amino acids. Only the CDR3 region is kept as DNA, spanning 39 bases read in frame from base 1. V lost 2 bases and J lost 10 bases; the stretch between them is 12 bases long. Receptor amplification or capture employed the immunoSEQ multiplex PCR assay. This is the immuneACCESS table as TCRdb keeps it, with only in-frame sequences that have V and J called. A part of the clones is gone; compared with another copy, unresolved V genes explain less than half, and the rest is unexplained. In this sample the table shows 45,000 to 60,000 clones, 70% to 90% of which occur a single time. The ten largest clonotypes hold about 2% of the sample. About this clone itself: There is no known antigen for this receptor. The input lacks base qualities; no much larger clone sits a single base away.

Sequenced here: peripheral blood, sampled in the first trimester of pregnancy. The receptor comes from a female donor with multiple sclerosis, enrolled in a pregnancy study. The chain was built from TRBV12-5 and TRBJ2-1, with no confidently assigned D gene. The nucleotide sequence is TGTGCTAGTGGTTTGAGACCCGACTTGGAGCAGTTCTTC. The translation is CASGLRPDLEQFF.